The sequence of this TCR beta chain was determined in a study of OX40 agonist ivuxolimab in advanced cancers. The overall study: With a range of roughly 23 to 90, age averaged 60 years, and 75% to 90% were male. Overall study findings and caveats: Mean expanded clone counts were higher in CD8+ than CD4+ T cells. Clones of CD4+ and CD8+ blood T cells grew by week 6 at doses of 0.1 to 3.0 mg/kg.

Points on this clone: The antigen is unknown.

CDR1 is SGHTA and CDR2 is FQGTGA in the germline V gene. The ends lost 5 bases at V and 3 bases at J; junction bases unmatched: 6. This CDR3 has 14 amino acids. Only in-frame clones appear in the TCRdb table, and some are missing; sequencing was by immunoSEQ multiplex PCR. The sample has more than 40,000 clones, just under 90% seen once. This clonotype was obtained from an adult with an advanced solid tumor such as melanoma, head and neck, liver or kidney cancer. The sample was CD4+ or CD8+ T cells sorted from blood, taken in a trial of the OX40 agonist ivuxolimab. This chain uses TRBV7-3 with TRBJ2-7, with 8 bases fitting TRBD2. The CDR3 reads CASSPASGSYEQYF. The CDR3 nucleotides are TGTGCCAGCAGCCCCGCCAGCGGGAGCTACGAGCAGTACTTC.